These 19 T cell receptor beta chains share one sample of origin, sequenced in a study of shared clonotypes between healthy human individuals. As defined, naive CD8 cells were CD45RO-negative and positively selected for CCR7, with terminally differentiated effector memory CD45RA+ cells excluded. Assay: immunoSEQ multiplex PCR; the TCRdb copy retains only in-frame clones and omits some. The data contain about 2.1 million clones, 93% of them singletons. The source material was naive CD8+ T cells from PBMCs. Source of these receptors: a man between 18 and 35 years old in good health. Some clones in this sample may be carry-over from other donors' samples.

V and J are TRBV25-1 and TRBJ1-1; D is possibly TRBD1 (5 bases). The CDR3 is 12 residues long. CDR1 is MGHDK and CDR2 is SYGVNS in the germline V gene. The V end lost 5 bases, the J end lost 3 bases, and 7 bases lay between the germline ends. The CDR3 DNA reads as TGTGCCAGCAGTCCCAGGGACACTGAAGCTTTCTTT. Translating it yields CASSPRDTEAFF.

This clone has only one observation. In DNA form, the CDR3 reads TGTGCCAGCAGTTACTCTGCCGGGACACACTCCTACGAGCAGTACTTC. Its protein product is CASSYSAGTHSYEQYF. The chain uses TRBV6-5 and TRBJ2-7, with D perhaps matching TRBD1 (6 bases). The germline V and J ends were trimmed by 0 bases and 0 bases, with 12 bases remaining between them. CDR1 and CDR2 from the germline V gene are MNHEY and SVGAGI. The CDR3 has 16 amino acids.

The chain has TRBV4-1 and TRBJ2-1, with D perhaps matching TRBD2 (6 bases). Germline CDR1 and CDR2: MGHRA and YSYEKL. The CDR3 covers 15 residues. Trimming stripped 3 bases from V and 2 bases from J, with 11 bases between. The CDR3 nucleotides read TGCGCCAGCAGCCAGCAATCGGGGGCCTACAATGAGCAGTTCTTC. Its protein is CASSQQSGAYNEQFF.

There are a few counts of this clone. The chain links TRBV7-9 to TRBJ1-1; 7 positions agree with TRBD1. After removal of 5 bases from V and 0 bases from J, the junction contained 6 bases not matched to a gene. Germline assignment: CDR1 SEHNR and CDR2 FQNEAQ (reference sequence). CDR3 length: 15 amino acids. CDR3 bases: TGTGCCAGCAGCCAAACACAGGGGTTGAACACTGAAGCTTTCTTT. It translates to CASSQTQGLNTEAFF.

The chain recombines TRBV5-1 with TRBJ1-4; 9 bases align to TRBD1. The junction had 14 bases not matched to a gene; V was cut back by 4 bases and J by 7 bases. The CDR3 has 17 residues. CDR1 SGHRS and CDR2 YFSETQ come from the germline V gene. CDR3 region: CASSLDRGRGGREKLFF. As DNA, the CDR3 is TGCGCCAGCAGCCTGGACAGGGGACGCGGGGGGCGTGAAAAACTGTTTTTT. The full variable domain, in which reference TRBV5-1 and TRBJ1-4 provide the parts outside the CDR3, is KAGVTQTPRYLIKTRGQQVTLSCSPISGHRSVSWYQQTPGQGLQFLFEYFSETQRNKGNFPGRFSGRQFSNSRSEMNVSTLELGDSALYLCASSLDRGRGGREKLFFGSGTQLSVL.

J is TRBJ2-7 and V is TRBV4-1; D possibly uses TRBD1 or TRBD2 (7 bases each). From germline, CDR1 is MGHRA and CDR2 YSYEKL. Trimming left V 1 base short and J 2 bases short, with 15 bases between. CDR3 length: 16 amino acids. CDR3 sequence: CASSQARGGLTYEQYF. The CDR3 DNA is TGCGCCAGCAGCCAAGCCAGGGGGGGGTTGACCTACGAGCAGTACTTC.

CDR3 in amino acids: CASSLLTGRETQYF. The DNA of the CDR3 is TGTGCCAGCAGCTTACTGACAGGGCGAGAGACCCAGTACTTC. The chain is built from TRBV7-8 and TRBJ2-5, with TRBD1 identical over 7 bases. The germline CDR1 and CDR2 sequences are SGHVS and FQNEAQ. This CDR3 is built from 14 residues. Unmatched junction bases numbered 4, after V lost 2 bases and J lost 4 bases.

This sequence joins TRBV27 and TRBJ2-7, with TRBD2 matching 8 bases. The CDR3 has 15 residues. Germline trimming cut 3 bases from V and 4 bases from J; bases unmatched to any gene: 8. Germline CDR1 reads MNHEY; CDR2 reads SMNVEV (reference sequence). DNA for the CDR3: TGTGCCAGCAGTTTCCGGGAGGGGCCCGGGTACGAGCAGTACTTC. Its translation: CASSFREGPGYEQYF.

The V call is TRBV11-2, the J call TRBJ2-7; D is possibly TRBD1 (5 bases). V lost 10 bases, J lost 3 bases, and 19 bases lay in between. CDR1 and CDR2 (germline): SGHAT, FQNNGV. This CDR3 is built from 14 residues. In DNA, the CDR3 is TGTGCCACCTCAACGACGGACAAGTTCTACGAGCAGTACTTC. Its protein is CATSTTDKFYEQYF.

This chain uses TRBV11-2 with TRBJ2-1, with D maybe TRBD2 (6 bases). This CDR3 region has 16 residues. Trimming cost V 5 bases and J 4 bases, with 18 bases left between them. Germline lookup yields CDR1 SGHAT and CDR2 FQNNGV. CDR3: CASSRGAQVGYNEQFF. The CDR3 nucleotides read TGTGCCAGCAGCCGCGGGGCACAGGTCGGGTACAATGAGCAGTTCTTC. The complete variable domain, with remaining parts taken from reference TRBV11-2 and TRBJ2-1, reads EAGVAQSPRYKIIEKRQSVAFWCNPISGHATLYWYQQILGQGPKLLIQFQNNGVVDDSQLPKDRFSAERLKGVDSTLKIQPAKLEDSAVYLCASSRGAQVGYNEQFFGPGTRLTVL.

This sequence joins TRBV25-1 and TRBJ2-1; D is unclear. The CDR3 is 14 amino acids. V was pared by 8 bases and J by 0 bases, with 11 bases between. The germline CDR1 and CDR2 sequences are MGHDK and SYGVNS. This chain's CDR3 is CASSPVGSYNEQFF. The DNA for the CDR3 is TGTGCCAGCTCTCCCGTCGGCTCCTACAATGAGCAGTTCTTC.

The chain joins TRBV5-6 to TRBJ2-5, with D possibly being TRBD2 (6 bases). The DNA matches TRBJ2-7 better at its end, which makes the J call doubtful. Germline V gene lookup returns CDR1 SGHDT and CDR2 YYEEEE. The length of the CDR3 is 14 residues. CDR3 DNA sequence: TGTGCCAGCAGCTTGGGGGGAGGCTCCTACGAGCAGTACTTC. Its translation: CASSLGGGSYEQYF.

V gene TRBV5-1 combines with J gene TRBJ2-1; 12 bases align to TRBD1. With 3 bases clipped from V and 8 bases from J, the junction kept 3 bases outside the gene matches. The CDR3 contains 14 residues. The V gene's germline CDR1 is SGHRS and CDR2 YFSETQ. The CDR3: CASSWGQGADEQFF. CDR3 nucleotide sequence: TGCGCCAGCAGCTGGGGACAGGGGGCCGATGAGCAGTTCTTC.

The chain carries TRBV29-1 and TRBJ2-1, with D perhaps matching TRBD1 or TRBD2 (6 bases each). V lost 4 bases, J lost 12 bases, and 16 bases lay in between. Germline CDR1 is SQVTM and CDR2 is ANQGSEA. The CDR3 consists of 12 residues. CDR3 bases: TGCAGCGTTGTGGGGGCGACGGAGGGGCAGTTCTTC. Translating gives CSVVGATEGQFF.

The genes are TRBV27 and TRBJ2-2; D not certain. The V and J ends lost 8 bases and 0 bases respectively, with 16 bases between them. Looked up from germline, CDR1 is MNHEY and CDR2 is SMNVEV (reference sequence). This CDR3 is 16 amino acids long. CDR3 region: CASPKLRSANTGELFF. DNA of the CDR3: TGTGCCAGCCCTAAACTGAGGAGTGCGAACACCGGGGAGCTGTTTTTT.

The rearrangement joins TRBV19 to TRBJ2-3; 7 nucleotides agree with TRBD1. This CDR3 contains 14 residues. J lost 4 bases, V lost 10 bases, and 11 bases had no gene match. Germline V gene lookup returns CDR1 LNHDA and CDR2 SQIVND (reference sequence). CDR3 sequence reads: CATQIQGSSDTQYF. In DNA form, the CDR3 reads TGTGCCACCCAAATACAGGGGTCATCAGATACGCAGTATTTT. The whole variable domain, filled in from reference TRBV19 and TRBJ2-3, reads DGGITQSPKYLFRKEGQNVTLSCEQNLNHDAMYWYRQDPGQGLRLIYYSQIVNDFQKGDIAEGYSVSREKKESFPLTVTSAQKNPTAFYLCATQIQGSSDTQYFGPGTRLTVL.

The chain employs TRBV29-1 and TRBJ2-5; D might be TRBD2 (5 bases). From germline, CDR1 is SQVTM and CDR2 ANQGSEA. V was trimmed by 8 bases and J by 2 bases, leaving 12 bases between them. The CDR3 covers 12 residues. The CDR3 spells CSTPGLQETQYF. CDR3 sequence (DNA): TGCAGCACCCCAGGACTTCAAGAGACCCAGTACTTC.

The chain recombines TRBV7-4 with TRBJ1-4; D not certain. This CDR3 has 15 residues. Trimming shortened V by 4 bases and J by 3 bases, and 12 bases separated the two germline ends. The germline CDR1 and CDR2 sequences are SGHVT and SQSDAQ. CDR3 residues: CASSWRGGPNEKLFF. DNA for the CDR3: TGTGCCAGCAGCTGGCGGGGTGGGCCTAATGAAAAACTGTTTTTT.

This chain links TRBV27 with TRBJ1-4; D is undetermined. This CDR3 has 12 residues. Trimming shortened V by 1 base and J by 8 bases, and 5 bases separated the two germline ends. Germline lookup yields CDR1 MNHEY and CDR2 SMNVEV (reference sequence). CDR3 bases: TGTGCCAGCAGTTTATGGGTGGAAAAACTGTTTTTT. Protein sequence: CASSLWVEKLFF.